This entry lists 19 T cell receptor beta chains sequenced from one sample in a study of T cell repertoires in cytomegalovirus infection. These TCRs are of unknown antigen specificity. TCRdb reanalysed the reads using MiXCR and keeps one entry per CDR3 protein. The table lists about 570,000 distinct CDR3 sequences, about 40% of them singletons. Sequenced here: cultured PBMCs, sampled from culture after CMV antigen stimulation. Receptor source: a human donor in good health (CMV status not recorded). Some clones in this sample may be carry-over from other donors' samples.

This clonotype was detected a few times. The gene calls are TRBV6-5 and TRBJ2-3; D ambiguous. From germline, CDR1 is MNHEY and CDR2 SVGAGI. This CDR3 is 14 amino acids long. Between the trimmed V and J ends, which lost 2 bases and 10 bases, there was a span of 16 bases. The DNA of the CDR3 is TGTGCCAGCAGTTACGAAACCCCAGCCAAGTCGCAGTATTTT. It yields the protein CASSYETPAKSQYF.

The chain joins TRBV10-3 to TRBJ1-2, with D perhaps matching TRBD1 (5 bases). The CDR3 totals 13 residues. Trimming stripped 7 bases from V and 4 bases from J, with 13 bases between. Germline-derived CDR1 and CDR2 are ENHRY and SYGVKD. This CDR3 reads CAINGGSGYGYTF. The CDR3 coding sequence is TGTGCCATCAATGGGGGTTCAGGCTATGGCTACACCTTC.

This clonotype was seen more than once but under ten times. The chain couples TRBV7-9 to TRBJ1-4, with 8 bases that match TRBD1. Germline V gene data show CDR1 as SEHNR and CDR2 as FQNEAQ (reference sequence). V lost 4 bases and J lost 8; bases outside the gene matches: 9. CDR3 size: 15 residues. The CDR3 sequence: CASSSSGGTWEKLFF. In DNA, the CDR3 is TGTGCCAGCAGCTCCTCAGGGGGCACTTGGGAAAAACTGTTTTTT.

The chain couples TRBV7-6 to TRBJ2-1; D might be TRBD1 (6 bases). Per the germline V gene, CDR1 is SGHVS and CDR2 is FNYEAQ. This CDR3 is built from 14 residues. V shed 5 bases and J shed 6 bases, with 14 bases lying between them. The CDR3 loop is CASSGLGGRNEQFF. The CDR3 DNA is TGTGCCAGCAGCGGTCTTGGGGGCCGCAATGAGCAGTTCTTC.

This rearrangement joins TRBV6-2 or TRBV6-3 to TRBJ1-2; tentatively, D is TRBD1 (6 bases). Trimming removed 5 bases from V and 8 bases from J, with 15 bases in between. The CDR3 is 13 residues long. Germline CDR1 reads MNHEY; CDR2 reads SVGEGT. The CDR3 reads CASSRTGIRGYTF. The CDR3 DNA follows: TGTGCCAGCAGTCGAACAGGGATTCGCGGCTACACCTTC.

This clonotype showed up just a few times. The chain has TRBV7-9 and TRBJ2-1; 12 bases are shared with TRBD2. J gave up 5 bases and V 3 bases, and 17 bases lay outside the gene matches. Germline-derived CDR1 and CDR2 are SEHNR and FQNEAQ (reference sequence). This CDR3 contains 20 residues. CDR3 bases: TGTGCCAGCAGCTTCTCAACTAGGACTAGCGGGATACGGGGGCACAATGAGCAGTTCTTC. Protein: CASSFSTRTSGIRGHNEQFF.

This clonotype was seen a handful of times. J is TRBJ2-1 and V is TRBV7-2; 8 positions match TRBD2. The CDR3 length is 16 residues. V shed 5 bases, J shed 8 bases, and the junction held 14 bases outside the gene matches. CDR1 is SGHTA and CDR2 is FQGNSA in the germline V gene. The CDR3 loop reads CASSPRGGAEAHEQFF. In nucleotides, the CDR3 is TGTGCCAGCAGCCCCCGGGGGGGGGCTGAAGCCCATGAGCAGTTCTTC. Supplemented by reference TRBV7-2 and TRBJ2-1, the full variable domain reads GAGVSQSPSNKVTEKGKDVELRCDPISGHTALYWYRQSLGQGLEFLIYFQGNSAPDKSGLPSDRFSAERTGGSVSTLTIQRTQQEDSAVYLCASSPRGGAEAHEQFFGPGTRLTVL.

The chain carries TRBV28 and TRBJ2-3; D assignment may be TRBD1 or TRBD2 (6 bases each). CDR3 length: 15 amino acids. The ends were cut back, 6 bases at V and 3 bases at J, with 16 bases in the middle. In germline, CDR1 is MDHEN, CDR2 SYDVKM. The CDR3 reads CASSTNPGATDTQYF. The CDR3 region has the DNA TGTGCCAGCAGCACCAATCCGGGGGCGACAGATACGCAGTATTTT.

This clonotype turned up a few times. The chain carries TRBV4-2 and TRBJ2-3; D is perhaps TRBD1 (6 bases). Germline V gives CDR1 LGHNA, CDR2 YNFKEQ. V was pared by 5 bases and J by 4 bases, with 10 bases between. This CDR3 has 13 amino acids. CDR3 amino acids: CASSAPGADTQYF. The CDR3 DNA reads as TGTGCCAGCAGCGCCCCAGGGGCAGATACGCAGTATTTT.

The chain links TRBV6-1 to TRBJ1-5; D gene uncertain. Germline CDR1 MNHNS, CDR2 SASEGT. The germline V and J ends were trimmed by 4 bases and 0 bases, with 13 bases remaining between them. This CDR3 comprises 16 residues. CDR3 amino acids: CASSAEGTYSNQPQHF. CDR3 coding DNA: TGTGCCAGCAGTGCGGAAGGAACATATAGCAATCAGCCCCAGCATTTT.

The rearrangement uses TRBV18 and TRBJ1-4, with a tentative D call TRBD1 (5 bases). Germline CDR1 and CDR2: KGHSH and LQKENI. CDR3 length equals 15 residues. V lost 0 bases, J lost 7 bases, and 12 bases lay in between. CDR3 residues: CASSPPWGGGEKLFF. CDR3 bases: TGTGCCAGCTCACCACCGTGGGGGGGAGGTGAAAAACTGTTTTTT.

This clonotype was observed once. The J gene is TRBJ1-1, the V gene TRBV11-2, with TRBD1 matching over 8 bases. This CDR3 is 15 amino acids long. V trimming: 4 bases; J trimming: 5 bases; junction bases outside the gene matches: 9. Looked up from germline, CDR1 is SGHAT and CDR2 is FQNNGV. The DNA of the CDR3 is TGTGCCAGCAGCTGGAACGACAGGGGATGGACTGAAGCTTTCTTT. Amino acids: CASSWNDRGWTEAFF.

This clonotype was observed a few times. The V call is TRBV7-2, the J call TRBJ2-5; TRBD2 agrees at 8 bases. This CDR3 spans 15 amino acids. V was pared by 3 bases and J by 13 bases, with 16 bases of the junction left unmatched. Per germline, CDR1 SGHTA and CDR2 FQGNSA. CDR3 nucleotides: TGTGCCAGCAGCTTTAAAGGGGGTTCGGGGGGGCCAGGGTACTTC. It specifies CASSFKGGSGGPGYF.

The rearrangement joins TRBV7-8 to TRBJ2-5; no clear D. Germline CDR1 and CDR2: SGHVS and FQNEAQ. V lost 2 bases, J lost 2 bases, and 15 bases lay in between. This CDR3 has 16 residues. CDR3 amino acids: CASSLSVETAQETQYF. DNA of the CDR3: TGTGCCAGCAGCTTATCCGTTGAAACAGCACAAGAGACCCAGTACTTC. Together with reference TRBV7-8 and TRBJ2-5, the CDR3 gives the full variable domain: GAGVSQSPRYKVAKRGQDVALRCDPISGHVSLFWYQQALGQGPEFLTYFQNEAQLDKSGLPSDRFFAERPEGSVSTLKIQRTQQEDSAVYLCASSLSVETAQETQYFGPGTRLLVL.

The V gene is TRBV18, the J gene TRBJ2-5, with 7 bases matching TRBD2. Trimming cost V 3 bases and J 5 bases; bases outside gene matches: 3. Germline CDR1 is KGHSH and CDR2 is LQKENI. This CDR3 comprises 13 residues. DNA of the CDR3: TGTGCCAGCTCACCGGCGGGGGTTGAGACCCAGTACTTC. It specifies CASSPAGVETQYF.

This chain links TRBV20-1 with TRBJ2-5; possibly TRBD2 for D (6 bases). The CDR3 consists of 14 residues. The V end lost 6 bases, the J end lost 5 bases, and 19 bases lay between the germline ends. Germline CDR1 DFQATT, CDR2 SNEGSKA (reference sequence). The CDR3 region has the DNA TGCAGTGCAACGACCTGGGGGAGGAAGGAGACCCAGTACTTC. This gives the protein CSATTWGRKETQYF.

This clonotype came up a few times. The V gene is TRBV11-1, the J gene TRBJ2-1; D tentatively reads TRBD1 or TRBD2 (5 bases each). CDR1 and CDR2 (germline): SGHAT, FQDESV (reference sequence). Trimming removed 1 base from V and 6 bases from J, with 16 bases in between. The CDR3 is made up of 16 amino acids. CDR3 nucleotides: TGTGCCAGCAGCTTAGGTGAGGGGCGATATTCCAATGAGCAGTTCTTC. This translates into CASSLGEGRYSNEQFF.

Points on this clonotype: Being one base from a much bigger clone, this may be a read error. The CDR3 is CASRSTVNTEAFF. The CDR3 region has the DNA TGTGCCAGCAGGTCGACGGTGAACACTGAAGCTTTCTTT. The chain links TRBV12-3 or TRBV12-4 to TRBJ1-1; the D is unclear. The CDR3 consists of 13 residues. V was shortened by 6 bases and J by 0 bases, with 8 bases between the two germline ends.

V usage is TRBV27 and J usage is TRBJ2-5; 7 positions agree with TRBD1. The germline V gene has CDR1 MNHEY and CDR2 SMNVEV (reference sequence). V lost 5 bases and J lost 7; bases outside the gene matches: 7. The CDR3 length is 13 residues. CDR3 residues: CASSPGTAGTQYF. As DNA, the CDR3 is TGTGCCAGCAGTCCTGGGACAGCCGGGACCCAGTACTTC.